The 14 T cell receptor beta chains given below trace back to one sample, sequenced in a study of CD8+ T cells in alopecia areata. RNA extraction was followed by reverse transcription into cDNA, which acted as the sequencing template. Using immunoSEQ multiplex PCR, the repertoire was profiled, and TCRdb retains in-frame clones only, with some absent. The sample has more than 110,000 clones, about 60% seen once. This sample comprised CD4+ T cells sorted from blood, obtained at week 0. Receptors originate from a human donor with alopecia areata.

On this clone itself: The same CDR3 arises from other DNA sequences in this sample as well. V usage is TRBV29-1 and J usage is TRBJ1-1; D is unclear. The CDR3 contains 13 residues. Trimming left V 3 bases short and J 0 bases short, with 8 bases between. Per the germline V gene, CDR1 is SQVTM and CDR2 is ANQGSEA. The CDR3 protein is CSVETGMNTEAFF. CDR3 DNA: TGCAGCGTTGAGACGGGAATGAACACTGAAGCTTTCTTT.

This clone appeared a few times. One end of the junction fails to match germline, which may point to a read error. V and J are TRBV30 and TRBJ2-1; 14 bases align to TRBD2. This CDR3 contains 12 residues. Germline-derived CDR1 and CDR2 are GTSNPN and SVGIG (reference sequence). The CDR3 nucleotides read TGTGCCTCCCAGACTAGCGGGGGGGCCCAAATCTTC. It yields the protein CASQTSGGAQIF. Full variable domain (missing parts from reference TRBV30 and TRBJ2-1): SQTIHQWPATLVQPVGSPLSLECTVEGTSNPNLYWYRQAAGRGLQLLFYSVGIGQISSEVPQNLSASRPQDRQFILSSKKLLLSDSGFYLCASQTSGGAQIFGPGTRLTVL.

This chain joins TRBV6-6 and TRBJ2-3; D possibly corresponds to TRBD2 (5 bases). This CDR3 spans 12 amino acids. The germline V gene encodes CDR1 MNHNY and CDR2 SVGAGI (reference sequence). The V gene lost 5 bases and the J gene lost 8 bases, with 11 bases spanning the gap. CDR3 amino acids: CASSEARGTQYF. The CDR3 DNA is TGTGCCAGCAGTGAGGCTCGGGGTACGCAGTATTTT.

V and J are TRBV11-2 and TRBJ2-5; D not certain. V dropped 1 base and J dropped 2 bases, with 8 bases sitting between them. From germline, CDR1 is SGHAT and CDR2 FQNNGV. The CDR3 loop spans 14 amino acids. The CDR3 sequence: CASSLGTVQETQYF. CDR3 DNA sequence: TGTGCCAGCAGCTTAGGGACCGTGCAAGAGACCCAGTACTTC.

A few counts support this clone. CDR3 protein: CASSQDGAGQGAYNEQFF. The DNA of the CDR3 is TGTGCCAGCAGCCAAGATGGTGCCGGACAGGGGGCTTACAATGAGCAGTTCTTC. J is TRBJ2-1 and V is TRBV4-2, with 11 bases that match TRBD1. This CDR3 is built from 18 residues. With V trimmed by 0 bases and J by 4 bases, 8 bases remained unmatched. CDR1 and CDR2 (germline): LGHNA, YNFKEQ.

The chain recombines TRBV15 with TRBJ1-5; D gene unclear. V lost 0 bases and J lost 2, with 11 bases in between. The V gene's germline CDR1 is LNHNV and CDR2 YYDKDF (reference sequence). The CDR3 is 16 residues long. This CDR3 reads CATSREGGGGNQPQHF. In nucleotides, the CDR3 is TGTGCCACCAGCAGAGAGGGAGGTGGAGGCAATCAGCCCCAGCATTTT.

This clone showed up just a few times. This chain joins TRBV18 and TRBJ1-1; D is unclear. The V and J ends lost 4 bases and 7 bases respectively, with 13 bases between them. The CDR3 sequence is 13 residues long. Germline values: CDR1 KGHSH, CDR2 LQKENI. CDR3 in amino acids: CASSRLLDGEAFF. In DNA, the CDR3 is TGTGCCAGCTCACGACTGCTGGACGGTGAAGCTTTCTTT.

This clone was detected a few times. V usage is TRBV2 and J usage is TRBJ1-6; D perhaps matches TRBD1 (5 bases). Between the trimmed V and J ends, which lost 5 bases and 0 bases, there was a span of 20 bases. Germline CDR1 is SNHLY and CDR2 is FYNNEI. The CDR3 has 19 amino acids. CDR3 in DNA: TGTGCCAGCAGTCCGCCGGGACCGAAACGGAGCTCCTATAATTCACCCCTCCACTTT. It translates to CASSPPGPKRSSYNSPLHF. Variable domain in full (rest from reference TRBV2 and TRBJ1-6): EPEVTQTPSHQVTQMGQEVILRCVPISNHLYFYWYRQILGQKVEFLVSFYNNEISEKSEIFDDQFSVERPDGSNFTLKIRSTKLEDSAMYFCASSPPGPKRSSYNSPLHFGNGTRLTVT.

The V and J genes are TRBV9 and TRBJ2-4; no clear D. Trimming left V 2 bases short and J 1 base short, with 10 bases between. The length of the CDR3 is 15 residues. Germline lookup yields CDR1 SGDLS and CDR2 YYNGEE. CDR3 DNA: TGTGCCAGCAGCGTTACGACTGGGGCCAAAAACATTCAGTACTTC. It codes for CASSVTTGAKNIQYF. The whole variable domain, filled in from reference TRBV9 and TRBJ2-4, reads DSGVTQTPKHLITATGQRVTLRCSPRSGDLSVYWYQQSLDQGLQFLIQYYNGEERAKGNILERFSAQQFPDLHSELNLSSLELGDSALYFCASSVTTGAKNIQYFGAGTRLSVL.

This clone has a handful of counts. The chain combines TRBV29-1 with TRBJ2-7; the match to TRBD2 covers 14 bases. CDR3 length equals 14 residues. CDR1 SQVTM and CDR2 ANQGSEA come from the germline V gene. V gave up 7 bases and J gave up 3 bases; unmatched junction bases: 5. CDR3: CSARTSGGFYEQYF. The DNA for the CDR3 is TGCAGCGCCCGGACTAGCGGGGGGTTCTACGAGCAGTACTTC.

V usage is TRBV7-8 and J usage is TRBJ1-6; D is ambiguous. The CDR3 spans 13 residues. Trimming pared 5 bases from V and 7 bases from J, leaving 9 bases between. Looked up from germline, CDR1 is SGHVS and CDR2 is FQNEAQ. The CDR3: CASSLGLNSPLHF. DNA of the CDR3: TGTGCCAGCAGCCTAGGTCTCAATTCACCCCTCCACTTT.

CDR3 sequence (DNA): TGTGCCAGCAGCGCTCGGGGGGGTGAGGAGACCCAGTACTTC. Translating it yields CASSARGGEETQYF. This chain links TRBV9 with TRBJ2-5; TRBD2 matches at 8 bases. The V and J ends lost 3 bases and 5 bases, in that order; junction bases with no gene match: 6. Germline V gene sequence: CDR1 SGDLS, CDR2 YYNGEE. This CDR3 is built from 14 residues.

The rearrangement joins TRBV10-3 to TRBJ2-7, with TRBD2 identical over 9 bases. Unmatched junction bases numbered 6, after V lost 7 bases and J lost 5 bases. Germline CDR1 is ENHRY and CDR2 is SYGVKD. This CDR3 has 13 residues. In DNA form, the CDR3 reads TGTGCCATCACCCCGGCTAGCGGGGACGAGCAGTACTTC. Amino acids: CAITPASGDEQYF.

The chain is built from TRBV9 and TRBJ1-1; TRBD1 might be the D (6 bases). CDR3 length: 14 amino acids. CDR1 and CDR2 (germline): SGDLS, YYNGEE. V shed 4 bases and J shed 1 base, with 11 bases lying between them. The CDR3 is CASSYLQGNTEAFF. The CDR3 DNA sequence: TGTGCCAGCAGCTACCTACAGGGGAACACTGAAGCTTTCTTT.